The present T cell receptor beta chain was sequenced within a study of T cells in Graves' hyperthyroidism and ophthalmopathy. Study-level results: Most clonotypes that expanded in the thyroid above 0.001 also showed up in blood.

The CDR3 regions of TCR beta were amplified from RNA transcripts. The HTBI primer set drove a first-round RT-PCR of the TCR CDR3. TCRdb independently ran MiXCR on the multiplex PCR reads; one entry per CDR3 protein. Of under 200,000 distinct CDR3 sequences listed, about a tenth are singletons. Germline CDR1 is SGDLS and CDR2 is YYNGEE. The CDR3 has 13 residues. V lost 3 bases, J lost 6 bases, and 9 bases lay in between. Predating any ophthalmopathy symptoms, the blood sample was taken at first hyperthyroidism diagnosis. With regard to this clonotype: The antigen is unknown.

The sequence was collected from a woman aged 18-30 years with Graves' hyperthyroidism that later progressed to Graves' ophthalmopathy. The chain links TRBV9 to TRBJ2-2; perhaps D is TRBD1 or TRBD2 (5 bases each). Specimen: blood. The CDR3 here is CASSAVGAGELFF. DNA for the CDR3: TGTGCCAGCAGCGCAGTGGGGGCCGGGGAGCTGTTTTTT. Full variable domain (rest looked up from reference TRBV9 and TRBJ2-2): DSGVTQTPKHLITATGQRVTLRCSPRSGDLSVYWYQQSLDQGLQFLIQYYNGEERAKGNILERFSAQQFPDLHSELNLSSLELGDSALYFCASSAVGAGELFFGEGSRLTVL.